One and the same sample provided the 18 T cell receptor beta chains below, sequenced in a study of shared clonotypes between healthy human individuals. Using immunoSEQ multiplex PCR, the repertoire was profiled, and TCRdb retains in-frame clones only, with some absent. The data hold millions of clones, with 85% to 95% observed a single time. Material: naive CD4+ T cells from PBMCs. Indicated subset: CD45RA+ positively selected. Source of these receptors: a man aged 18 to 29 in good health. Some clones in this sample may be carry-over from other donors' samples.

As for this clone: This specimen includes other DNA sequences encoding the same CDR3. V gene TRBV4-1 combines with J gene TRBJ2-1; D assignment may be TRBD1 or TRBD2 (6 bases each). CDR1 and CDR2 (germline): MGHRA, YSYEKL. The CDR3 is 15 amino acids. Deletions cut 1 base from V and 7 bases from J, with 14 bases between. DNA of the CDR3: TGCGCCAGCAGCCAAGTGGGTGGGGGGCTGAATGAGCAGTTCTTC. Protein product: CASSQVGGGLNEQFF.

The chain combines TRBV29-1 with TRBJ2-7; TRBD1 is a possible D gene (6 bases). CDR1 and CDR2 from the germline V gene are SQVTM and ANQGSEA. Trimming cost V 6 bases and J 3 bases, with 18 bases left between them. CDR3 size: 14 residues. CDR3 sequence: CSVTGQLPDYEQYF. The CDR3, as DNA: TGCAGCGTCACCGGACAGCTTCCAGACTACGAGCAGTACTTC.

The CDR3 region is CATSRDKGLGELFF. CDR3 DNA: TGTGCCACCAGCAGAGATAAGGGTCTCGGGGAGCTGTTTTTT. The chain is built from TRBV15 and TRBJ2-2; D is unclear. Germline V gene data show CDR1 as LNHNV and CDR2 as YYDKDF (reference sequence). Trimming removed 0 bases at V and 7 bases at J, with 9 bases between. The CDR3 extends over 14 amino acids.

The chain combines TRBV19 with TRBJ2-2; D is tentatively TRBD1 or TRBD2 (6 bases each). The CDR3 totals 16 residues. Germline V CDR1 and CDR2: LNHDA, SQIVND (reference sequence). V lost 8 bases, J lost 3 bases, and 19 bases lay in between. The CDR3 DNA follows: TGTGCCAGTTCCTCAAGGGGGGCCAAAGACACCGGGGAGCTGTTTTTT. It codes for CASSSRGAKDTGELFF.

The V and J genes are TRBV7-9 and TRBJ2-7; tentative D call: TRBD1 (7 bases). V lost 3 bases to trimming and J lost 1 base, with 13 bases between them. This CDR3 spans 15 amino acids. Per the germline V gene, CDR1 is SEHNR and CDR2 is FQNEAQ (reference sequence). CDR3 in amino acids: CASSFNPGGSYEQYF. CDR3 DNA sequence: TGTGCCAGCAGCTTTAACCCAGGGGGGTCCTACGAGCAGTACTTC.

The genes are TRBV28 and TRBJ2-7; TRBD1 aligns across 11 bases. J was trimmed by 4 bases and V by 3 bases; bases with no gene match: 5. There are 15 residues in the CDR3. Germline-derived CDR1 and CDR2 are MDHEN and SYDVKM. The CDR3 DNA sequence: TGTGCCAGCAGTTTGGGGACAGGGGGTTCGTACGAGCAGTACTTC. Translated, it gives CASSLGTGGSYEQYF.

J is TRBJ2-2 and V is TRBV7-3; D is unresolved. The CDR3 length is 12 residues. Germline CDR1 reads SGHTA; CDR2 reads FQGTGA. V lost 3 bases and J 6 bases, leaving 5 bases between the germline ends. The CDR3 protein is CASSFRAGELFF. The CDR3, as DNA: TGTGCCAGCAGCTTTCGGGCCGGGGAGCTGTTTTTT. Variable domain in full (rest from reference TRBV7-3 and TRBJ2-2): GAGVSQTPSNKVTEKGKYVELRCDPISGHTALYWYRQSLGQGPEFLIYFQGTGAADDSGLPNDRFFAVRPEGSVSTLKIQRTERGDSAVYLCASSFRAGELFFGEGSRLTVL.

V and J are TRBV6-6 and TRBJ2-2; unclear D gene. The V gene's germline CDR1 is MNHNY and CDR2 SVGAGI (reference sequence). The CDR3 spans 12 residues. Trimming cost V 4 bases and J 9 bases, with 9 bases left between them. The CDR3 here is CASSFPLRELFF. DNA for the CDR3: TGTGCCAGCAGTTTCCCTTTGCGGGAGCTGTTTTTT.

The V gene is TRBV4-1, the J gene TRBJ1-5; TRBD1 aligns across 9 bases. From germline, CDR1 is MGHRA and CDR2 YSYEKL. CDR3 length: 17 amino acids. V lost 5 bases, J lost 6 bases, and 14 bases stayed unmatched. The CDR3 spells CASSTDYYRGHFQPQHF. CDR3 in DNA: TGCGCCAGCAGCACCGATTACTACAGGGGGCATTTTCAGCCCCAGCATTTT.

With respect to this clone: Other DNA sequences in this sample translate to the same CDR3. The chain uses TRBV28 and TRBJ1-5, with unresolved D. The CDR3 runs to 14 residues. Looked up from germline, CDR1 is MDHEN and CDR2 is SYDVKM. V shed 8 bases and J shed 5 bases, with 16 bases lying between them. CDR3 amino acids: CASSSPGGYQPQHF. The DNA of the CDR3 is TGTGCCAGCTCGTCTCCCGGTGGTTATCAGCCCCAGCATTTT.

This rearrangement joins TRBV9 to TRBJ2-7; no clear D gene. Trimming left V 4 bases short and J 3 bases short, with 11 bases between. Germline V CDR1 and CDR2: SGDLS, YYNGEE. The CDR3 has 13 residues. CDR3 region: CASSPAPFYEQYF. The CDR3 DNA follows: TGTGCCAGCAGCCCGGCACCCTTCTACGAGCAGTACTTC.

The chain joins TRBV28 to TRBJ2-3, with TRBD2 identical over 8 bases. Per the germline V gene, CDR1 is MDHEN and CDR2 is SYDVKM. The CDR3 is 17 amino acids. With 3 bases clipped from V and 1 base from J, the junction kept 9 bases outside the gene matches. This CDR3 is CASSFLSSGVGTDTQYF. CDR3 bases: TGTGCCAGCAGTTTTCTCAGTAGCGGGGTGGGCACAGATACGCAGTATTTT.

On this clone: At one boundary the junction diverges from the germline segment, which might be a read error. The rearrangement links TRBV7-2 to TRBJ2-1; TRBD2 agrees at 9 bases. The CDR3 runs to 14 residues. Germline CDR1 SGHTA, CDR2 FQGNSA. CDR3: CASSKSGRYTEQFF. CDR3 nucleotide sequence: TGTGCCAGCAGCAAGAGCGGGAGGTACACTGAGCAGTTCTTC. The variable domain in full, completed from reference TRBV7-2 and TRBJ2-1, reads GAGVSQSPSNKVTEKGKDVELRCDPISGHTALYWYRQSLGQGLEFLIYFQGNSAPDKSGLPSDRFSAERTGGSVSTLTIQRTQQEDSAVYLCASSKSGRYTEQFFGPGTRLTVL.

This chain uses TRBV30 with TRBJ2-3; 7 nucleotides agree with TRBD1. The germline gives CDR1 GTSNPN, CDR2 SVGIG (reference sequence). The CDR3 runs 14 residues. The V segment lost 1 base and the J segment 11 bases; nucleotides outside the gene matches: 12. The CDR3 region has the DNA TGTGCCTGGAGTGCCCCCCACAGGGGCCCACGGCAGTATTTT. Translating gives CAWSAPHRGPRQYF.

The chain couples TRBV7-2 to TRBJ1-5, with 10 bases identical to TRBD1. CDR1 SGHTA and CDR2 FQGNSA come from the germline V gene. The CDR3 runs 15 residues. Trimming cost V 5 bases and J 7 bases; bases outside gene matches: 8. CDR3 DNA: TGTGCCAGCAGCAGGGGACAGGGGTCTGGACAGCCCCAGCATTTT. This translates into CASSRGQGSGQPQHF.

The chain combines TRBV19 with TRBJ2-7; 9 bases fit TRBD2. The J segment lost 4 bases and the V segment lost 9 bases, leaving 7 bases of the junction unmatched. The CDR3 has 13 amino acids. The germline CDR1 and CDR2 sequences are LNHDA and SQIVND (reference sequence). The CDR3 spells CASQRREGYEQYF. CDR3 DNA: TGTGCCAGCCAACGGCGGGAGGGATACGAGCAGTACTTC.

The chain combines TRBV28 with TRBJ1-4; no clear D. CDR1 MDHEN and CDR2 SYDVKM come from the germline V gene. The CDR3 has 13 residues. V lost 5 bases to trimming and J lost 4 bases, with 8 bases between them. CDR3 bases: TGTGCCAGCAGTGCACAGATTAATGAAAAACTGTTTTTT. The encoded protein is CASSAQINEKLFF.

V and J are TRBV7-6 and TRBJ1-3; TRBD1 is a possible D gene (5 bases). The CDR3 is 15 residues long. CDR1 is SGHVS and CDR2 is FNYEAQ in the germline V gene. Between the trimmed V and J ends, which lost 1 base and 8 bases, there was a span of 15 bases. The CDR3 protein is CASSLVSGRGDTIYF. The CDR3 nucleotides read TGTGCCAGCAGCTTAGTTTCGGGGCGAGGAGACACCATATATTTT. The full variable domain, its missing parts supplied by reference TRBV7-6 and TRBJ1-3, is GAGVSQSPRYKVTKRGQDVALRCDPISGHVSLYWYRQALGQGPEFLTYFNYEAQQDKSGLPNDRFSAERPEGSISTLTIQRTEQRDSAMYRCASSLVSGRGDTIYFGEGSWLTVV.